The clone carrying this T cell receptor (beta chain) was seen a handful of times. Assay: immunoSEQ multiplex PCR; the TCRdb copy retains only in-frame clones and omits some. The table records roughly 200,000 clones, roughly nine tenths of them present only once. The data derive from a study of control samples from healthy donors and cancer patients. The CDR3 sequence is 15 residues long. Germline V CDR1 and CDR2: SGDLS, YYNGEE. V was pared by 6 bases and J by 0 bases, with 15 bases between. This chain connects TRBV9 to TRBJ1-2, with D uncertain. Sequencing input: blood. The clonotype comes from a man under 40 in good health. This chain's CDR3 is CASTLGTGTNYGYTF. CDR3 in DNA: TGTGCCAGCACTCTAGGTACGGGTACTAACTATGGCTACACCTTC.